One sample yielded the 13 T cell receptor beta chains listed below, sequenced in a study of cytotoxic CD8 clonotypes in ibrutinib-treated CLL. This table comes from immunoSEQ multiplex PCR, and its TCRdb copy is limited to in-frame clones, with some not included. This table holds about 120,000 clones, more than 55% found once. The starting material was PBMCs, obtained after 24 months of ibrutinib treatment. These receptors all come from a human donor with chronic lymphocytic leukemia.

This chain links TRBV6-1 with TRBJ2-3; possible D gene TRBD1, 5 bases. Germline V gives CDR1 MNHNS, CDR2 SASEGT. The CDR3 is 14 residues long. Trimming took off 7 bases at V and 1 base at J, with 12 bases between the two ends. The CDR3: CASNIQARTDTQYF. As DNA, the CDR3 is TGTGCCAGCAATATACAGGCGCGCACAGATACGCAGTATTTT.

The chain employs TRBV7-6 and TRBJ1-1, with 10 bases fitting TRBD1. CDR3 length: 16 amino acids. Germline lookup yields CDR1 SGHVS and CDR2 FNYEAQ. V was clipped by 5 bases and J by 1 base; unmatched bases: 7. CDR3 DNA: TGTGCCAGCAGCCCAGACAGGGGGCTTGGGAACACTGAAGCTTTCTTT. Its protein is CASSPDRGLGNTEAFF.

The chain is built from TRBV29-1 and TRBJ1-2, with 8 bases lining up with TRBD1. The germline V gene encodes CDR1 SQVTM and CDR2 ANQGSEA. The V segment lost 3 bases and the J segment 8 bases; nucleotides outside the gene matches: 11. This CDR3 comprises 14 residues. The CDR3 spells CSVEERDRLAGYTF. As DNA, the CDR3 is TGCAGCGTTGAGGAAAGGGACAGGCTGGCGGGCTACACCTTC.

The chain is built from TRBV5-6 and TRBJ1-2; D not resolved. The germline V gene encodes CDR1 SGHDT and CDR2 YYEEEE. This CDR3 has 13 residues. V lost 1 base to trimming and J lost 9 bases, with 13 bases between them. As DNA, the CDR3 is TGTGCCAGCAGCTTGTGGGGTTCCCTGAGCTACACCTTC. Protein: CASSLWGSLSYTF.

This clone has more than one count but fewer than ten. The gene calls are TRBV6-5 and TRBJ1-2; D remains ambiguous. Germline V lookup: CDR1 MNHEY, CDR2 SVGAGI. Trimming took off 0 bases at V and 0 bases at J, with 5 bases between the two ends. The length of the CDR3 is 14 residues. CDR3 amino acids: CASSYSGSNYGYTF. For the CDR3, the DNA is TGTGCCAGCAGTTACTCGGGTTCTAACTATGGCTACACCTTC.

A word on this clone: The sample holds other DNA sequences that translate to the same CDR3. V is TRBV5-1 and J is TRBJ2-3; D gene ambiguous. V was clipped by 4 bases and J by 4 bases, with 4 bases between them. In germline, CDR1 is SGHRS, CDR2 YFSETQ. The CDR3 runs 11 residues. The DNA of the CDR3 is TGCGCCAGCAGCGAGGCAGATACGCAGTATTTT. Its protein is CASSEADTQYF. Together with reference TRBV5-1 and TRBJ2-3, the CDR3 gives the full variable domain: KAGVTQTPRYLIKTRGQQVTLSCSPISGHRSVSWYQQTPGQGLQFLFEYFSETQRNKGNFPGRFSGRQFSNSRSEMNVSTLELGDSALYLCASSEADTQYFGPGTRLTVL.

The chain links TRBV2 to TRBJ1-5, with TRBD1 as a possible D gene (5 bases). From germline, CDR1 is SNHLY and CDR2 FYNNEI. The V end was cut by 6 bases, the J end by 0 bases, with 9 bases between. The CDR3 spans 14 residues. CDR3 bases: TGTGCCAGCAGCGGGGACGTTAGCAATCAGCCCCAGCATTTT. Translated: CASSGDVSNQPQHF.

This clone was seen only a few times. The chain joins TRBV5-4 to TRBJ2-5; 10 bases map to TRBD2. The length of the CDR3 is 15 residues. The J segment lost 2 bases and the V segment lost 3 bases, leaving 4 bases of the junction unmatched. Germline-derived CDR1 and CDR2 are SGHNT and YYREEE (reference sequence). In DNA, the CDR3 is TGTGCCAGCAGCTCCGGACTAGCGGTACAAGAGACCCAGTACTTC. Amino acids: CASSSGLAVQETQYF.

The CDR3 loop is CAWSNVFGDGYTF. CDR3 sequence (DNA): TGTGCCTGGAGTAACGTCTTCGGGGATGGCTACACCTTC. The J gene is TRBJ1-2, the V gene TRBV30; D gene ambiguous. The CDR3 length is 13 residues. Germline lookup yields CDR1 GTSNPN and CDR2 SVGIG (reference sequence). Trimming removed 2 bases from V and 6 bases from J, with 13 bases in between.

This clone has just a few counts. The chain recombines TRBV20-1 with TRBJ2-7; the match to TRBD1 covers 7 bases. V was clipped by 5 bases and J by 9 bases; unmatched bases: 7. Germline V gene data show CDR1 as DFQATT and CDR2 as SNEGSKA (reference sequence). The CDR3 is 11 residues long. In DNA form, the CDR3 reads TGCAGTGCTCCGGACAGGAGGAGGCAGTACTTC. Translating gives CSAPDRRRQYF.

This chain uses TRBV5-1 with TRBJ2-7; 9 nucleotides align to TRBD1. The CDR3 is 15 residues long. Looked up from germline, CDR1 is SGHRS and CDR2 is YFSETQ. With V trimmed by 2 bases and J by 3 bases, 6 bases remained unmatched. For the CDR3, the DNA is TGCGCCAGCAGCTTAAGCTGGACAGGGGACTACGAGCAGTACTTC. Residues: CASSLSWTGDYEQYF.

The chain combines TRBV29-1 with TRBJ2-2; the D call may be TRBD1 or TRBD2 (5 bases each). The ends were cut back, 4 bases at V and 5 bases at J, with 8 bases in the middle. The V gene's germline CDR1 is SQVTM and CDR2 ANQGSEA. The CDR3 has 12 residues. CDR3 sequence: CSVGEGTGELFF. The CDR3 nucleotides read TGCAGCGTTGGCGAGGGGACCGGGGAGCTGTTTTTT.

CDR3 sequence reads: CASSPAPPNTGELFF. Here the CDR3 DNA reads TGTGCCAGCAGTCCCGCGCCGCCGAACACCGGGGAGCTGTTTTTT. The chain combines TRBV28 with TRBJ2-2, with D unclear. The V end lost 5 bases, the J end lost 0 bases, and 10 bases lay between the germline ends. CDR1 MDHEN and CDR2 SYDVKM come from the germline V gene. There are 15 residues in the CDR3.